These 14 T cell receptor beta chains share one sample of origin, sequenced in a study of cytomegalovirus exposure and HLA in healthy donors. Use of 60 Vbeta and 13 Jbeta primers characterized the PCR. The data were produced by immunoSEQ multiplex PCR, yet TCRdb's version contains in-frame clones alone and is incomplete. The sample carries roughly 140,000 clones, 75% to 80% recorded once. Sequenced: PBMCs. Source of these receptors: a male donor in good health and CMV-seronegative.

The chain is built from TRBV7-7 and TRBJ2-1; 9 bases fit TRBD2. Germline-derived CDR1 and CDR2 are SSHAT and FNYEAQ (reference sequence). Trimming cost V 5 bases and J 4 bases; bases outside gene matches: 9. CDR3 length: 16 residues. The CDR3 is CASSQKTSGRYNEQFF. The CDR3 DNA is TGTGCCAGCAGCCAAAAGACTAGCGGCCGATACAATGAGCAGTTCTTC.

As DNA, the CDR3 is TGTGCCAGCAGTGAGACTCATTCCGGGACAGATTTAAACACCGGGGAGCTGTTTTTT. Translation: CASSETHSGTDLNTGELFF. The V call is TRBV2, the J call TRBJ2-2; the match to TRBD1 covers 7 bases. This CDR3 comprises 19 residues. The ends lost 3 bases at V and 2 bases at J; junction bases unmatched: 15. Germline V gene lookup returns CDR1 SNHLY and CDR2 FYNNEI. Full variable domain (rest looked up from reference TRBV2 and TRBJ2-2): EPEVTQTPSHQVTQMGQEVILRCVPISNHLYFYWYRQILGQKVEFLVSFYNNEISEKSEIFDDQFSVERPDGSNFTLKIRSTKLEDSAMYFCASSETHSGTDLNTGELFFGEGSRLTVL.

V and J are TRBV12-5 and TRBJ2-2; the match to TRBD1 covers 11 bases. CDR1 and CDR2 (germline): LGHNT, FRNRAP. The ends lost 2 bases at V and 5 bases at J; junction bases unmatched: 4. CDR3 length: 16 residues. Written as DNA, the CDR3 is TGTGCTAGTGGTTTGAGGGGACAGGGGGGAACCGGGGAGCTGTTTTTT. Translating it yields CASGLRGQGGTGELFF.

The chain uses TRBV14 and TRBJ2-7, with D perhaps matching TRBD2 (5 bases). There are 15 residues in the CDR3. V lost 6 bases, J lost 4 bases, and 19 bases lay in between. Germline V gene sequence: CDR1 SGHDN, CDR2 FVKESK. CDR3 loop: CASRTLRGPFYEQYF. CDR3 bases: TGTGCCAGCAGGACCCTCCGGGGTCCGTTTTACGAGCAGTACTTC.

Here the CDR3 DNA reads TGCGCCAGCAGAGACGGGGACAGGATGAGCACTGAAGCTTTCTTT. Translating gives CASRDGDRMSTEAFF. The chain recombines TRBV5-1 with TRBJ1-1; the match to TRBD1 covers 8 bases. The CDR3 contains 15 residues. CDR1 SGHRS and CDR2 YFSETQ come from the germline V gene. J gave up 4 bases and V 5 bases, and 10 bases lay outside the gene matches.

The count of this clone is one. The J gene is TRBJ2-7, the V gene TRBV7-9; 8 bases fit TRBD1. The CDR3 totals 15 residues. After removal of 3 bases from V and 3 bases from J, the junction contained 7 bases not matched to a gene. Germline-derived CDR1 and CDR2 are SEHNR and FQNEAQ (reference sequence). CDR3 sequence (DNA): TGTGCCAGCAGCTTTGGACAGGGTATTCGCTACGAGCAGTACTTC. Amino acid sequence: CASSFGQGIRYEQYF.

The chain employs TRBV25-1 and TRBJ1-6, with D possibly being TRBD1 (5 bases). The CDR3 extends over 13 amino acids. Germline CDR1 and CDR2: MGHDK and SYGVNS. Trimming took off 8 bases at V and 8 bases at J, with 13 bases between the two ends. This CDR3 is CASEGTYYSPLHF. As DNA, the CDR3 is TGTGCCAGCGAGGGGACTTACTATTCACCCCTCCACTTT.

The chain employs TRBV11-2 and TRBJ2-5, with 7 bases aligning to TRBD2. The CDR3 covers 14 residues. Trimming cost V 5 bases and J 3 bases; bases outside gene matches: 6. The V gene's germline CDR1 is SGHAT and CDR2 FQNNGV. CDR3 in DNA: TGTGCCAGCAGCCCGGGACTAAAGAAAGAGACCCAGTACTTC. It translates to CASSPGLKKETQYF.

About this clone itself: At one end, the junction sequence differs from germline, possibly due to a read error. This chain links TRBV7-9 with TRBJ2-1; D is perhaps TRBD1 or TRBD2 (5 bases each). This CDR3 contains 15 residues. Germline V CDR1 and CDR2: SEHNR, FQNEAQ (reference sequence). CDR3 loop: CSSSLAQGLWNEQFF. CDR3 nucleotide sequence: TGTTCCAGCAGCTTAGCGCAGGGTTTGTGGAATGAGCAGTTCTTC.

V is TRBV27 and J is TRBJ1-5; no clear D gene. Germline values: CDR1 MNHEY, CDR2 SMNVEV (reference sequence). The CDR3 loop spans 17 amino acids. V shed 6 bases and J shed 1 base, with 19 bases lying between them. The CDR3 coding sequence is TGTGCCAGCAGCCATGTCTTGGGGTCGGGAAGCAATCAGCCCCAGCATTTT. Translated, it gives CASSHVLGSGSNQPQHF.

Only a few counts were recorded for this clone. This chain connects TRBV5-4 to TRBJ1-3, with D uncertain. Per germline, CDR1 SGHNT and CDR2 YYREEE (reference sequence). The CDR3 is made up of 16 amino acids. Trimming removed 3 bases from V and 2 bases from J, with 15 bases in between. CDR3 DNA: TGTGCCAGCAGCTCCCTTTCCGGGTTGGCTGGAAACACCATATATTTT. This sequence encodes CASSSLSGLAGNTIYF.

The chain joins TRBV6-5 to TRBJ1-1; D uncertain. V dropped 0 bases and J dropped 1 base, with 9 bases sitting between them. CDR1 and CDR2 from the germline V gene are MNHEY and SVGAGI. This CDR3 has 15 residues. The CDR3 loop reads CASSYSGEANTEAFF. The CDR3 DNA reads as TGTGCCAGCAGTTACTCCGGAGAGGCGAACACTGAAGCTTTCTTT.

The chain links TRBV5-8 to TRBJ2-3; TRBD2 matches at 8 bases. The CDR3 is 18 amino acids. Germline CDR1 reads SGHTS; CDR2 reads YDEGEE. Unmatched junction bases numbered 13, after V lost 4 bases and J lost 0 bases. The CDR3 protein is CASSPWRGGTSSTDTQYF. The CDR3 nucleotides read TGTGCCAGCAGCCCTTGGCGCGGGGGGACTTCTAGCACAGATACGCAGTATTTT.

In this sample, this clone turned up once. Because the CDR3's place on the DNA is in doubt, the DNA is left out and the CDR3 is given as listed by TCRdb. The chain uses TRBV6-5 and TRBJ2-1; the D call of TRBD1 is as the table states it, not checked on the DNA. Germline V gene data show CDR1 as MNHEY and CDR2 as SVGAGI. From its first to its last residue, the CDR3 has 14 amino acids. CDR3 residues: CVSSSSTGLNEQFF.